The 14 T cell receptor beta chains reported below all come from one sample, sequenced in a study of T-cell reconstitution after alpha-beta-depleted transplantation in children. Unique molecular identifiers were incorporated when the TCRbeta library was constructed. TCRdb reanalysed the PCR reads using MiXCR and keeps one entry per CDR3 protein. The sample lists about 470,000 distinct CDR3 sequences, about 40% occurring once. The specimen was PBMCs, collected before TCRalphabeta/CD19-depleted stem cell transplant. Source of these receptors: a girl aged 2-10 years with aplastic anemia, due to receive a stem cell transplant.

This clonotype was observed many times. V and J are TRBV5-1 and TRBJ1-2, with no clear D. Trimming removed 0 bases at V and 4 bases at J, with 10 bases between. Germline values: CDR1 SGHRS, CDR2 YFSETQ. The length of the CDR3 is 14 residues. The CDR3 loop reads CASSLAPDGYGYTF. CDR3 nucleotides: TGCGCCAGCAGCTTGGCCCCGGACGGCTATGGCTACACCTTC.

This clonotype is a singleton in its sample. This chain links TRBV3-1 with TRBJ2-3; 11 positions agree with TRBD2. Germline CDR1 is LGHDT and CDR2 is YNNKEL (reference sequence). The CDR3 spans 16 residues. The ends lost 3 bases at V and 1 base at J; junction bases unmatched: 3. The CDR3 DNA sequence: TGTGCCAGCAGCCACGGGACTAGCGGCGGCACAGATACGCAGTATTTT. It yields the protein CASSHGTSGGTDTQYF.

On this clonotype: A much larger clone lies one base from this, so it may be a read error. The chain recombines TRBV5-6 with TRBJ2-7; D gene ambiguous. The CDR3 contains 13 residues. The germline V gene has CDR1 SGHDT and CDR2 YYEEEE. The CDR3 DNA is TGTGCCAGCAGCTTGGGCCCGACCTACGAGCAGAACTTC. It translates to CASSLGPTYEQNF.

V gene TRBV18 combines with J gene TRBJ2-5; D is perhaps TRBD2 (6 bases). Trimming left V 4 bases short and J 3 bases short, with 15 bases between. This CDR3 has 15 residues. Per germline, CDR1 KGHSH and CDR2 LQKENI. CDR3: CASSRLWGEEETQYF. In nucleotides, the CDR3 is TGTGCCAGCTCACGGCTTTGGGGGGAAGAAGAGACCCAGTACTTC.

This rearrangement joins TRBV7-3 to TRBJ2-2, with D possibly called TRBD1 or TRBD2 (5 bases each). Per germline, CDR1 SGHTA and CDR2 FQGTGA. Trimming took off 1 base at V and 5 bases at J, with 14 bases between the two ends. The CDR3 runs to 16 residues. CDR3 region: CASSLKPIEGTGELFF. CDR3 bases: TGTGCCAGCAGCTTAAAGCCAATCGAGGGGACCGGGGAGCTGTTTTTT.

The chain joins TRBV18 to TRBJ2-1; D not certain. V lost 1 base to trimming and J lost 7 bases, with 5 bases between them. This CDR3 spans 12 amino acids. Per the germline V gene, CDR1 is KGHSH and CDR2 is LQKENI. The CDR3 DNA reads as TGTGCCAGCTCACCACAGGTGAATGAGCAGTTCTTC. Translated, it gives CASSPQVNEQFF.

This clonotype was observed at least ten times. V usage is TRBV12-3 or TRBV12-4 and J usage is TRBJ1-2; a weak D match, TRBD1 (6 bases). There are 16 residues in the CDR3. Trimming left V 3 bases short and J 2 bases short, with 16 bases between. The CDR3 reads CASSFPSPGQNYGYTF. CDR3 bases: TGTGCCAGCAGTTTCCCTTCTCCGGGACAAAACTATGGCTACACCTTC.

This chain connects TRBV13 to TRBJ2-2; 12 bases agree with TRBD1. Germline-derived CDR1 and CDR2 are PRHDT and FYEKMQ (reference sequence). Trimming cost V 5 bases and J 7 bases; bases outside gene matches: 8. This CDR3 spans 16 amino acids. The CDR3 coding sequence is TGTGCCAGCAGCACCCGGGACAGGGGGCGGAACGGGGAGCTGTTTTTT. Amino acid sequence: CASSTRDRGRNGELFF.

This clonotype showed up many times. V gene TRBV11-2 combines with J gene TRBJ1-5; TRBD1 agrees at 7 bases. Germline assignment: CDR1 SGHAT and CDR2 FQNNGV. J lost 4 bases, V lost 5 bases, and 2 bases had no gene match. This CDR3 region has 13 residues. The CDR3 DNA reads as TGTGCCAGCAGCCGACAGGGTAATCAGCCCCAGCATTTT. Translated, it gives CASSRQGNQPQHF. Supplemented by reference TRBV11-2 and TRBJ1-5, the full variable domain reads EAGVAQSPRYKIIEKRQSVAFWCNPISGHATLYWYQQILGQGPKLLIQFQNNGVVDDSQLPKDRFSAERLKGVDSTLKIQPAKLEDSAVYLCASSRQGNQPQHFGDGTRLSIL.

V gene TRBV6-5 combines with J gene TRBJ1-6; D might be TRBD1 (5 bases). The CDR3 contains 13 residues. The germline V gene has CDR1 MNHEY and CDR2 SVGAGI. V lost 4 bases to trimming and J lost 9 bases, with 10 bases between them. CDR3 sequence: CASSSRVLSPLHF. The CDR3 DNA reads TGTGCCAGCAGTTCCAGGGTTCTTTCACCCCTCCACTTT.

V usage is TRBV20-1 and J usage is TRBJ1-5; no firm D call. Germline-derived CDR1 and CDR2 are DFQATT and SNEGSKA (reference sequence). V was shortened by 3 bases and J by 5 bases, with 17 bases between the two germline ends. The CDR3 is 15 residues long. CDR3 DNA: TGCAGTGCTAGGGCGGGAGGGCGGATCGATCAGCCCCAGCATTTT. Translation gives CSARAGGRIDQPQHF.

This clonotype was seen more than once but under ten times. The genes are TRBV27 and TRBJ1-4, with TRBD1 matching over 10 bases. V dropped 6 bases and J dropped 6; count of bases not matched to a gene: 7. The CDR3 covers 15 residues. Per the germline V gene, CDR1 is MNHEY and CDR2 is SMNVEV (reference sequence). In DNA, the CDR3 is TGTGCCAGCAGCCCCAGACAGGGGGCGGATGAAAAACTGTTTTTT. Translation: CASSPRQGADEKLFF.

A few counts support this clonotype. At one boundary the junction diverges from the germline segment, which might be a read error. V and J are TRBV6-1 and TRBJ1-2; D not resolved. The CDR3 loop spans 14 amino acids. Germline V gives CDR1 MNHNS, CDR2 SASEGT. In DNA form, the CDR3 reads TGTGCCAGCAGTGGACCGGGCCCTAGGGATGGCTACACCTTT. Its protein is CASSGPGPRDGYTF.

The chain recombines TRBV10-3 with TRBJ2-7; 7 nucleotides agree with TRBD1. The CDR3 spans 16 residues. The J segment lost 3 bases and the V segment lost 0 bases, leaving 8 bases of the junction unmatched. Per the germline V gene, CDR1 is ENHRY and CDR2 is SYGVKD. The CDR3, as DNA: TGTGCCATCAGTGAGTCGATGAGGGACAGTGGCTACGAGCAGTACTTC. Translated: CAISESMRDSGYEQYF.